This T cell receptor beta chain was sequenced during a study of T cells in Graves' hyperthyroidism and ophthalmopathy. The overall study: Staff took peripheral blood when the initial diagnosis was made, before any treatment began.

Ophthalmopathy in the patients scored at least 3 on Clinical Activity Score and at least 4 on NOSPECS grade, lasting under 3 months. Pregnant or lactating patients were excluded, as were those with uncontrolled infection or other autoimmune disease. In making diagnoses, clinical symptoms, serum thyroxine and TRAb, thyroid ultrasound and orbital computed tomography were all used. In germline, CDR1 is LGHDT, CDR2 YNNKEL (reference sequence). V shed 3 bases, J shed 0 bases, and the junction held 8 bases outside the gene matches. There are 18 residues in the CDR3. What was amplified from RNA transcripts were TCR beta CDR3 regions. The HTBI set primed first-round TCR CDR3 RT-PCR. TCRdb recomputed calls from the multiplex PCR reads with MiXCR, one row per CDR3 protein. This table holds 600,000 or so distinct CDR3 sequences, approximately 15% found once. This clonotype was found many times.

The sample consisted of blood. The TCR sequence derives from a woman aged 45-65 years with Graves' ophthalmopathy. The chain carries TRBV3-1 and TRBJ2-4, with TRBD2 matching 10 bases. DNA for the CDR3: TGTGCCAGCAGCCAGTCTAGCGGGAGACCAAGAGCCAAAAACATTCAGTACTTC. Residues: CASSQSSGRPRAKNIQYF.